This T cell receptor (beta chain) was sequenced in a study of T cell clones after liver transplantation. Background on the study: A pre-transplant mixed lymphocyte reaction with TCRbeta sequencing defined graft-donor-reactive clones followed in post-transplant blood. Graft-donor-reactive sequences were compared with third-party-reactive TCRbeta sequences from pre-transplant mixed lymphocyte reactions. Tolerance: complete withdrawal held at least one year, liver enzymes staying within twice normal.

The protocol was immunoSEQ multiplex PCR, while the TCRdb copy is restricted to in-frame clones and leaves out a portion. The sample lists over 55,000 clones, 70% occurring once. The germline CDR1 and CDR2 sequences are SGHTA and FQGNSA. The V end lost 6 bases, the J end lost 5 bases, and 23 bases lay between the germline ends. This CDR3 comprises 17 residues. This clone was detected a few times. The chain uses TRBV7-2 and TRBJ2-1; no definite D call. Sequenced here: CD4+ T cells from blood, sampled at the approximately 15-month timepoint. The source of this sequence is a human patient who received a liver transplant. Some T cells may arise from the graft donor. The CDR3 coding sequence is TGTGCCAGCAGTCTTAGAAGTGGGCCTAACTACAACAATGAGCAGTTCTTC. Protein: CASSLRSGPNYNNEQFF.